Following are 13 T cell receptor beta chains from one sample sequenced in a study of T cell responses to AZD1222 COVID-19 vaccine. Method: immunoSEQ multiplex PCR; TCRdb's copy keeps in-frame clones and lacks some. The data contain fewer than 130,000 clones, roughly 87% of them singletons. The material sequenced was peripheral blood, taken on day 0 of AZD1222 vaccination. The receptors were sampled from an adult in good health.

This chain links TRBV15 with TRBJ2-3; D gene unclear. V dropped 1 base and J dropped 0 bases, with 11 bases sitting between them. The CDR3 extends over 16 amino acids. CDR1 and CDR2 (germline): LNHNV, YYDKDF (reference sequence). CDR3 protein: CATSRGQASSTDTQYF. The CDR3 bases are TGTGCCACCAGCAGAGGGCAGGCCAGCAGCACAGATACGCAGTATTTT.

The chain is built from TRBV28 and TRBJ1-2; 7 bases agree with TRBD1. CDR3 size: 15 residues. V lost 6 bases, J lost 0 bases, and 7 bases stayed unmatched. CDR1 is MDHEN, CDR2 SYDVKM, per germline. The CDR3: CASSPRGGPNYGYTF. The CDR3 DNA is TGTGCCAGCAGCCCCAGGGGGGGGCCTAACTATGGCTACACCTTC.

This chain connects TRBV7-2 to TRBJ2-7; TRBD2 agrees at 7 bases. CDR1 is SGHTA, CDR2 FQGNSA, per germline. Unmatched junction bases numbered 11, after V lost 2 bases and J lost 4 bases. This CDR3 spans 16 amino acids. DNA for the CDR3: TGTGCCAGCAGCTTACAGCAGGGAGGGGCAGGTTACGAGCAGTACTTC. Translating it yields CASSLQQGGAGYEQYF.

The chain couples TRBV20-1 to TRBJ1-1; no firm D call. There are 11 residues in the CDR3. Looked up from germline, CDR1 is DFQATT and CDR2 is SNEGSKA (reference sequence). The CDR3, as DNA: TGCATTGTTAGGGTGAACACTGAAGCTTTCTTT. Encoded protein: CIVRVNTEAFF.

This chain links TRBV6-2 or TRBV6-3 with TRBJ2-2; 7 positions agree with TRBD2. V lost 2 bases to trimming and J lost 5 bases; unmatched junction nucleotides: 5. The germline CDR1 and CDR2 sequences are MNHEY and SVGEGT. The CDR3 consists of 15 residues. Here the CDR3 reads CASSYAGVKTGELFF. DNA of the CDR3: TGTGCCAGCAGTTACGCGGGGGTGAAGACCGGGGAGCTGTTTTTT.

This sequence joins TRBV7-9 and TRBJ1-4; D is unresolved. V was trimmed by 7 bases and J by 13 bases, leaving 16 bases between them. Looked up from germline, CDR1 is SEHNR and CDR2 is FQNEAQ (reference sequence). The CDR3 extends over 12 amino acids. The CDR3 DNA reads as TGTGCCAGCACCACCGTCCCGGGCCTACTGTTTTTT. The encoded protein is CASTTVPGLLFF.

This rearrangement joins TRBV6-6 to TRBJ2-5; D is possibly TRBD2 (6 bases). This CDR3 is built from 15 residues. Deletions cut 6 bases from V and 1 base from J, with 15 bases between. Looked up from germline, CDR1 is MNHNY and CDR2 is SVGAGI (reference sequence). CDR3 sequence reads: CASSLSTGVQETQYF. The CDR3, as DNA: TGTGCCAGCAGCCTTTCGACGGGGGTCCAAGAGACCCAGTACTTC.

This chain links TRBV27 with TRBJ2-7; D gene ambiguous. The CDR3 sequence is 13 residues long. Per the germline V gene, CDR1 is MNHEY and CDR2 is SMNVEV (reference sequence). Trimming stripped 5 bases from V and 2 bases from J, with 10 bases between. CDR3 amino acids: CASSPTQTYEQYF. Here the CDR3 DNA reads TGTGCCAGCAGTCCGACCCAGACCTACGAGCAGTACTTC.

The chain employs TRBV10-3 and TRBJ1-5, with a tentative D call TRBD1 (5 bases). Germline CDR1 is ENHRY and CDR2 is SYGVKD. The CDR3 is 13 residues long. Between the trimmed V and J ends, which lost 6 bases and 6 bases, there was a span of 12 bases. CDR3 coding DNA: TGTGCCATCAGGGGGGAGGGTTCTCAGCCCCAGCATTTT. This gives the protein CAIRGEGSQPQHF.

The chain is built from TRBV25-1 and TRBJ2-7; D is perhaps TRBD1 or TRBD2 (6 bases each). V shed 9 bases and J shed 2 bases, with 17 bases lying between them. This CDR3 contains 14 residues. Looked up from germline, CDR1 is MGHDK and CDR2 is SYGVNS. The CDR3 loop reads CASRGDGGPYEQYF. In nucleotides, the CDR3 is TGTGCCAGTAGGGGGGACGGAGGTCCCTACGAGCAGTACTTC.

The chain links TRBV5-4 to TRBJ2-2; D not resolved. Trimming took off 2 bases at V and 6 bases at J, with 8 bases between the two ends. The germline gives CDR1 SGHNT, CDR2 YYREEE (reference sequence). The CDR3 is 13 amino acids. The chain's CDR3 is CASSFWTAGELFF. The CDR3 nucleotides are TGTGCCAGCAGCTTTTGGACGGCCGGGGAGCTGTTTTTT.

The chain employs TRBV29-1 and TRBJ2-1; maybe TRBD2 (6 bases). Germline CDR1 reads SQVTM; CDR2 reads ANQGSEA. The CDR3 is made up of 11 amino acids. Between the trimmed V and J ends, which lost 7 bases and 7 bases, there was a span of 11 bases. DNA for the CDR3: TGCAGCGGGTTACGGGGGAATGAGCAGTTCTTC. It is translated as CSGLRGNEQFF.

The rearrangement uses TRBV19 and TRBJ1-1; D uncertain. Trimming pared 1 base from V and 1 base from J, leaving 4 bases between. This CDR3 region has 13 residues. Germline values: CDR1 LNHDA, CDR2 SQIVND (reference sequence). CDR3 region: CASSIGSNTEAFF. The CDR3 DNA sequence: TGTGCCAGTAGTATAGGATCGAACACTGAAGCTTTCTTT.